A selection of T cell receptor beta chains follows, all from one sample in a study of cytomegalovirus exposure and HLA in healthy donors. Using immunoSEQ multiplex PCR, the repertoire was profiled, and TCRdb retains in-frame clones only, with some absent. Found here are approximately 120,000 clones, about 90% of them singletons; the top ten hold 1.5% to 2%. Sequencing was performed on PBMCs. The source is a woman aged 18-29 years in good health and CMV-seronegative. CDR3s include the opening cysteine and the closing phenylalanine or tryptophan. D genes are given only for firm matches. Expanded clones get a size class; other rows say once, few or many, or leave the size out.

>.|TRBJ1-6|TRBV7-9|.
CASSTTVEVGSPLHF
TGTGCCAGCAGCACGACAGTCGAGGTTGGATCACCCCTCCACTTT
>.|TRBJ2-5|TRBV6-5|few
CASSQTQETQYF
TGTGCCAGCAGCCAGACTCAAGAGACCCAGTACTTC
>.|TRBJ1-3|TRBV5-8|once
CASSLRGGGNTIYF
TGTGCCAGCAGCTTGAGAGGAGGGGGAAACACCATATATTTT
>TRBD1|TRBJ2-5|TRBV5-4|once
CASRAGGREETQYF
TGTGCCAGCAGGGCAGGGGGTAGGGAAGAGACCCAGTACTTC
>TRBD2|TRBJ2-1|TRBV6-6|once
CASRKGTSVYNEQFF
TGTGCCAGCAGAAAGGGGACTAGCGTCTACAATGAGCAGTTCTTC
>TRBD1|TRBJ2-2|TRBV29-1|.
CSLFDRATGELFF
TGCAGCCTATTCGACAGGGCCACCGGGGAGCTGTTTTTT
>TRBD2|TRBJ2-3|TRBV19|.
CATAGTIGIDTQYF
TGTGCCACCGCCGGGACTATAGGGATAGATACGCAGTATTTT
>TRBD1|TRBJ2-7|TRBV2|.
CASRNRGVSGSYEQYF
TGTGCCAGCAGGAACAGGGGTGTGAGCGGATCATACGAGCAGTACTTC
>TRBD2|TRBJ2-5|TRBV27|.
CASKATSGGETQYF
TGTGCCAGCAAAGCCACTAGCGGGGGCGAGACCCAGTACTTC
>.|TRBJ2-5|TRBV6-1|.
CASRSSGLIVETQYF
TGTGCCAGCAGAAGTAGCGGACTTATCGTGGAGACCCAGTACTTC
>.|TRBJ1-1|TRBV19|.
CASSWGGLGTEAFF
TGTGCCAGTAGTTGGGGGGGCCTGGGCACTGAAGCTTTCTTT
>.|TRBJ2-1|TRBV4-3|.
CASSQANRAHEQFF
TGCGCCAGCAGCCAAGCCAACAGGGCGCATGAGCAGTTCTTC
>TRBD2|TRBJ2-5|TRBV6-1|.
CASSALAGVETQYF
TGTGCCAGCAGTGCACTAGCGGGGGTGGAGACCCAGTACTTC
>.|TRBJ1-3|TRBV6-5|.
CASSYLTRGTGNTIYF
TGTGCCAGCAGTTACCTTACGAGGGGGACTGGAAACACCATATATTTT
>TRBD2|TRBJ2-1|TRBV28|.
CASSLLNRLLAASYNEQFF
TGTGCCAGCAGTTTGCTGAACCGCTTACTAGCGGCTTCCTACAATGAGCAGTTCTTC
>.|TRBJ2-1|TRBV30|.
CAWSPGLNPYLSEQFF
TGTGCCTGGAGTCCCGGACTGAATCCTTACCTCTCTGAGCAGTTCTTC
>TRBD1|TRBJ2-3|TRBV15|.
CATSRVTGEGTQYF
TGTGCCACCAGCAGAGTGACAGGGGAAGGGACGCAGTATTTT
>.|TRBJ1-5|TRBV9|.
CASSVDGSNQPQHF
TGTGCCAGCAGCGTAGACGGTAGCAATCAGCCCCAGCATTTT
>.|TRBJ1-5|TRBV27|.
CASSGGGSHQPQHF
TGTGCCAGCAGTGGCGGGGGATCGCATCAGCCCCAGCATTTT
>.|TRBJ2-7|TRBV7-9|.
CASSLGRTYEQYF
TGTGCCAGCAGCTTAGGCAGAACCTACGAGCAGTACTTC
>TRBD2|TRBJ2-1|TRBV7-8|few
CASSTRTSNNEQFF
TGTGCCAGCAGCACAAGGACTAGCAACAATGAGCAGTTCTTC
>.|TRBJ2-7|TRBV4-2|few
CASSQDGGTASEQYF
TGTGCCAGCAGCCAAGATGGCGGGACGGCCTCCGAGCAGTACTTC
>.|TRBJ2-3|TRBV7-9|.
CASSLPRGLTDTQYF
TGTGCCAGCAGCTTACCCAGGGGATTGACAGATACGCAGTATTTT
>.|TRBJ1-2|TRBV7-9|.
CASSFREGGGYTF
TGTGCCAGCAGCTTCCGGGAGGGCGGGGGCTACACCTTC
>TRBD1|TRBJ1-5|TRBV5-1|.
CASSPGTGISNQPQHF
TGCGCCAGCAGTCCAGGGACAGGAATTAGCAATCAGCCCCAGCATTTT
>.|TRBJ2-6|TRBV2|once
CASSGGRANVLTF
TGTGCCAGCAGCGGAGGGAGGGCCAACGTCCTGACTTTC
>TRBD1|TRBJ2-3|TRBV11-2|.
CASSLDPETGQFF
TGTGCCAGCAGCTTAGATCCTGAGACAGGGCAGTTTTTT
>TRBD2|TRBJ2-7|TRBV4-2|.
CASSQGRGLFIHEQYF
TGTGCCAGCAGCCAAGGTCGGGGACTATTCATACACGAGCAGTACTTC
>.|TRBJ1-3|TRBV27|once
CASSWSASSGNTIYF
TGTGCCAGCAGTTGGAGCGCAAGCTCTGGAAACACCATATATTTT
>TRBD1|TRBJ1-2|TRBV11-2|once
CASSLVDRGNGYTF
TGTGCCAGCAGCTTAGTCGACAGGGGAAATGGCTACACCTTC
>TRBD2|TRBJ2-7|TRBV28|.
CASSLLGLAGVGGYEQYF
TGTGCCAGCAGTTTATTGGGACTAGCGGGAGTAGGGGGCTACGAGCAGTACTTC
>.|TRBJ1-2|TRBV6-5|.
CASSSGNYGYTF
TGTGCCAGCAGTTCAGGGAACTATGGCTACACCTTC
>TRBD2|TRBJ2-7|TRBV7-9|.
CASSLSSGSYEQYF
TGTGCCAGCAGCTTATCTAGCGGGAGTTACGAGCAGTACTTC
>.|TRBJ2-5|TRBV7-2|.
CASSRDALFGETQYF
TGTGCCAGCAGCCGAGACGCCCTATTCGGGGAGACCCAGTACTTC
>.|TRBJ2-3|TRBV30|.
CAWSAAILVGTDTQYF
TGTGCCTGGAGTGCCGCTATCTTGGTCGGCACAGATACGCAGTATTTT
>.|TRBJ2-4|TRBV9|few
CASSVGPETGPISIQYF
TGTGCCAGCAGCGTAGGGCCCGAAACAGGACCCATCTCCATTCAGTACTTC
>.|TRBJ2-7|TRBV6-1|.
CASSQTLSSYEQYF
TGTGCCAGCAGTCAGACACTTAGCTCCTACGAGCAGTACTTC
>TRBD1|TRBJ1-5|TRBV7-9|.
CASSSTGGSNQPQHF
TGTGCCAGCAGCTCGACAGGGGGAAGTAATCAGCCCCAGCATTTT
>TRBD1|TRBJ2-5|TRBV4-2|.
CASSQKGQNQETQYF
TGTGCCAGCAGCCAGAAGGGACAGAACCAAGAGACCCAGTACTTC
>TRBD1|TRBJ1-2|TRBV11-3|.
CASSQGQGAPPYGYTF
TGTGCCAGCAGCCAAGGACAGGGGGCCCCCCCCTATGGCTACACCTTC
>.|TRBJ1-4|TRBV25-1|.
CFFRGTNEKLFF
TGTTTCTTCCGGGGGACTAATGAAAAACTGTTTTTT